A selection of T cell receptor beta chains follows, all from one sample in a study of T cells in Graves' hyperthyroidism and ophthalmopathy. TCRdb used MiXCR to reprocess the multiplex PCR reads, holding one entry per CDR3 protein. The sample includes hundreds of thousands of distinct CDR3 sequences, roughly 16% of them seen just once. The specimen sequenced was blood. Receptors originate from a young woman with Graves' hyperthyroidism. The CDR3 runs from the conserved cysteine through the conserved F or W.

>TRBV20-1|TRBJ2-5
CSARDWEGGETQYF
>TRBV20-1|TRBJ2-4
CSAQAGGWAKNIQYF
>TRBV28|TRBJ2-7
CASSLEGQGYEQYF
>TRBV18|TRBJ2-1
CASSYGQKDEQFF
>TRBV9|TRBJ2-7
CASSAGAGGYEQYF
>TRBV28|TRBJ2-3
CASSFNRETDTQYF
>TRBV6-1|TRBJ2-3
CASNSANTDTQYF
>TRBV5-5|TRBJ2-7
CASSADPGQGAYEQYF
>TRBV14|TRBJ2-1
CASSLYRREQFF
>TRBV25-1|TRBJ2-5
CARATQGAWETQYF
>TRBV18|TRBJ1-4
CASSPSEGTNEKLFF
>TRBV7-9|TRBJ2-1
CASSSLAAQGEQFF
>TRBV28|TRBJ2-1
CASRDTPGQVYNEQFF
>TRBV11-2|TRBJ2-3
CASTYRAEELDTQYF
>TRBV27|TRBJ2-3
CASSTTLAGTDTQYF
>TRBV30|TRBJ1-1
CAWAKETEAFF
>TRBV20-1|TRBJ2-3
CSARDTHTDTQYF